Each of the 20 T cell receptor beta chains below was sequenced from the same sample in a study of T cell responses to AZD1222 COVID-19 vaccine. Data came from immunoSEQ multiplex PCR; TCRdb stores just in-frame clones and leaves some out. The table lists about 150,000 clones, about 93% of them singletons. Sequenced here: peripheral blood, sampled on day 0 of AZD1222 vaccination. The receptors originated from an adult in good health.

This chain connects TRBV19 to TRBJ2-7; possibly TRBD2 for D (6 bases). Germline V CDR1 and CDR2: LNHDA, SQIVND (reference sequence). V was cut by 8 bases and J by 6 bases, with 11 bases left in between. The CDR3 spans 11 residues. The DNA for the CDR3 is TGTGCCAGTCGGAGGGACCTCGAGCAGTACTTC. This sequence encodes CASRRDLEQYF.

The gene calls are TRBV29-1 and TRBJ1-1; D gene ambiguous. V was shortened by 7 bases and J by 2 bases, with 5 bases between the two germline ends. CDR1 and CDR2 (germline): SQVTM, ANQGSEA. The CDR3 is 10 amino acids. The CDR3: CSAVNTEAFF. CDR3 nucleotide sequence: TGCAGCGCAGTAAACACTGAAGCTTTCTTT.

In the case of this clone: One end of the junction varies from germline; a read error may be responsible. V usage is TRBV30 and J usage is TRBJ1-1; D ambiguous. Germline CDR1 GTSNPN, CDR2 SVGIG (reference sequence). The CDR3 is 12 amino acids. The CDR3 loop is CAWSGGGSRGDF. In nucleotides, the CDR3 is TGTGCCTGGAGTGGGGGAGGGAGCCGTGGGGACTTT.

The V call is TRBV27, the J call TRBJ2-1, with 13 positions matching TRBD2. The CDR3 is 15 amino acids. The V gene's germline CDR1 is MNHEY and CDR2 SMNVEV (reference sequence). With 6 bases clipped from V and 6 bases from J, the junction kept 5 bases outside the gene matches. The CDR3 loop reads CASSPGLAGTNEQFF. CDR3 DNA: TGTGCCAGCAGCCCGGGACTAGCGGGAACCAATGAGCAGTTCTTC.

The rearrangement links TRBV27 to TRBJ2-7; D is possibly TRBD1 or TRBD2 (5 bases each). The CDR3 is 13 amino acids. CDR1 is MNHEY and CDR2 is SMNVEV in the germline V gene (reference sequence). V dropped 8 bases and J dropped 2 bases, with 13 bases sitting between them. CDR3 region: CASARDGPYEQYF. In DNA form, the CDR3 reads TGTGCCAGCGCCAGGGACGGACCCTACGAGCAGTACTTC.

The rearrangement links TRBV5-4 to TRBJ2-7, with 7 positions matching TRBD1. V shed 3 bases, J shed 7 bases, and the junction held 7 bases outside the gene matches. This CDR3 is 13 amino acids long. Germline loops: CDR1 SGHNT, CDR2 YYREEE (reference sequence). The CDR3 is CASSSPTGKEQYF. In nucleotides, the CDR3 is TGTGCCAGCAGCTCCCCGACAGGGAAGGAGCAGTACTTC.

This rearrangement joins TRBV28 to TRBJ2-1; D remains ambiguous. The germline gives CDR1 MDHEN, CDR2 SYDVKM. The length of the CDR3 is 14 residues. V lost 4 bases to trimming and J lost 4 bases, with 11 bases between them. The CDR3 sequence is CASSSLGRYNEQFF. The CDR3 nucleotides read TGTGCCAGCAGTTCCCTAGGGCGTTACAATGAGCAGTTCTTC.

The V gene is TRBV5-4, the J gene TRBJ2-1, with TRBD1 identical over 8 bases. With V trimmed by 5 bases and J by 5 bases, 9 bases remained unmatched. This CDR3 has 15 amino acids. Germline V lookup: CDR1 SGHNT, CDR2 YYREEE (reference sequence). The CDR3 loop reads CASRDRDRPNNEQFF. CDR3 sequence (DNA): TGTGCCAGCAGAGACCGGGACAGGCCGAACAATGAGCAGTTCTTC.

This chain connects TRBV25-1 to TRBJ2-7; 7 bases align to TRBD1. This CDR3 has 14 amino acids. Unmatched junction bases numbered 3, after V lost 4 bases and J lost 0 bases. Germline loops: CDR1 MGHDK, CDR2 SYGVNS. CDR3 loop: CASSGDSLSYEQYF. The DNA for the CDR3 is TGTGCCAGCAGTGGGGACAGCCTCTCCTACGAGCAGTACTTC.

The V call is TRBV27, the J call TRBJ2-5, with TRBD1 identical over 7 bases. Trimming took 5 bases from V and 4 from J; bases not matched to a gene: 13. The V gene's germline CDR1 is MNHEY and CDR2 SMNVEV (reference sequence). The CDR3 has 16 residues. The CDR3 DNA follows: TGTGCCAGCAGTGCCCTAGGGGGCGACGGCTTAGAGACCCAGTACTTC. Translation: CASSALGGDGLETQYF.

The V call is TRBV6-4, the J call TRBJ2-2, with D possibly TRBD2 on 5 matching bases. The V gene lost 5 bases and the J gene lost 3 bases, with 13 bases spanning the gap. Germline CDR1 MRHNA, CDR2 SNTAGT. The CDR3 loop spans 15 amino acids. CDR3 sequence: CASSTEGTHTGELFF. CDR3 bases: TGTGCCAGCAGTACCGAGGGAACCCACACCGGGGAGCTGTTTTTT.

J is TRBJ1-5 and V is TRBV27; D unclear. This CDR3 spans 14 amino acids. V shed 6 bases and J shed 0 bases, with 9 bases lying between them. Germline V gene lookup returns CDR1 MNHEY and CDR2 SMNVEV (reference sequence). The chain's CDR3 is CASSPSSSNQPQHF. The CDR3 DNA reads TGTGCCAGCAGCCCTTCTAGTAGCAATCAGCCCCAGCATTTT.

This sequence joins TRBV28 and TRBJ1-5, with D unresolved. The CDR3 has 16 residues. Germline-derived CDR1 and CDR2 are MDHEN and SYDVKM. Trimming removed 5 bases from V and 2 bases from J, with 16 bases in between. The CDR3 here is CASSPRVGQGNQPQHF. DNA for the CDR3: TGTGCCAGCAGTCCCCGGGTGGGTCAGGGCAATCAGCCCCAGCATTTT.

This chain links TRBV5-1 with TRBJ1-6; no clear D. The germline V gene encodes CDR1 SGHRS and CDR2 YFSETQ. Trimming took off 1 base at V and 5 bases at J, with 10 bases between the two ends. The CDR3 is 15 residues long. CDR3 sequence reads: CASSLPGTNNSPLHF. In nucleotides, the CDR3 is TGCGCCAGCAGCTTGCCAGGCACAAATAATTCACCCCTCCACTTT.

This sequence joins TRBV7-8 and TRBJ2-7, with 10 bases lining up with TRBD2. The CDR3 is made up of 15 amino acids. The ends lost 2 bases at V and 6 bases at J; junction bases unmatched: 7. Germline loops: CDR1 SGHVS, CDR2 FQNEAQ. DNA for the CDR3: TGTGCCAGCAGCTTACGACTAGCGGGCTTACCCGAGCAGTACTTC. This codes for CASSLRLAGLPEQYF.

The rearrangement links TRBV4-3 to TRBJ1-6; tentatively, D is TRBD1 (6 bases). Germline V gene sequence: CDR1 LGHNA, CDR2 YSLEER. This CDR3 contains 16 residues. Trimming cost V 1 base and J 7 bases, with 14 bases left between them. CDR3 DNA: TGCGCCAGCAGCCAAGCCCCCCCAGGGGTGAATTCACCCCTCCACTTT. Translating gives CASSQAPPGVNSPLHF.

The chain recombines TRBV27 with TRBJ1-2; D is uncertain. The CDR3 covers 12 residues. Trimming took off 4 bases at V and 6 bases at J, with 9 bases between the two ends. Germline V CDR1 and CDR2: MNHEY, SMNVEV (reference sequence). This CDR3 is CASSSGSNGYTF. In DNA, the CDR3 is TGTGCCAGCAGTTCGGGCAGCAATGGCTACACCTTC.

This clone was recorded only once. V and J are TRBV28 and TRBJ1-4; D gene unclear. V shed 2 bases and J shed 8 bases, with 15 bases lying between them. The germline gives CDR1 MDHEN, CDR2 SYDVKM. The CDR3 is 15 amino acids. The CDR3 DNA reads as TGTGCCAGCAGTTTACAGCGGGGTGGAAGAGAAAAACTGTTTTTT. Amino acids: CASSLQRGGREKLFF.

The chain recombines TRBV25-1 with TRBJ1-3, with 11 bases that match TRBD1. This CDR3 has 17 amino acids. Germline V gene sequence: CDR1 MGHDK, CDR2 SYGVNS. The V segment lost 1 base and the J segment 2 bases; nucleotides outside the gene matches: 4. The CDR3 loop reads CASSEWDRGNTGNTIYF. CDR3 sequence (DNA): TGTGCCAGCAGTGAATGGGACAGGGGGAACACTGGAAACACCATATATTTT.

CDR3 sequence reads: CASSSDYGGPRLGNTIYF. CDR3 in DNA: TGTGCCAGCAGCTCCGACTACGGGGGCCCTCGTCTTGGAAACACCATATATTTT. The chain joins TRBV7-8 to TRBJ1-3; TRBD1 is a possible D gene (6 bases). Looked up from germline, CDR1 is SGHVS and CDR2 is FQNEAQ. Trimming took 4 bases from V and 3 from J, leaving 22 bases between them. CDR3 length: 18 residues.